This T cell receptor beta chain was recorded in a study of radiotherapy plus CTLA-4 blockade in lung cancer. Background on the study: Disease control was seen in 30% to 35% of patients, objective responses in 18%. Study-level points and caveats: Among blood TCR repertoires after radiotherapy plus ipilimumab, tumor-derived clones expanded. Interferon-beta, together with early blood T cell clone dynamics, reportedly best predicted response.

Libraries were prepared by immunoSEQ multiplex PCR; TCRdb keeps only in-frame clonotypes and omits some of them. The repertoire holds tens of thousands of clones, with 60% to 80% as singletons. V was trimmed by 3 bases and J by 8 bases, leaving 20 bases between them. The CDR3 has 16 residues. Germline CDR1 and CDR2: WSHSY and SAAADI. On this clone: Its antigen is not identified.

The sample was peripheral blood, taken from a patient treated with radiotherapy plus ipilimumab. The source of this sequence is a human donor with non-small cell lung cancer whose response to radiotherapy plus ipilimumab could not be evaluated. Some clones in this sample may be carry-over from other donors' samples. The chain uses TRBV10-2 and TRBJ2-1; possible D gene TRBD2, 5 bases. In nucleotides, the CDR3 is TGCGCCAGCAGTGATCGGGCAGGTCGAGGGCCCGATGAGCAGTTCTTC. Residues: CASSDRAGRGPDEQFF.